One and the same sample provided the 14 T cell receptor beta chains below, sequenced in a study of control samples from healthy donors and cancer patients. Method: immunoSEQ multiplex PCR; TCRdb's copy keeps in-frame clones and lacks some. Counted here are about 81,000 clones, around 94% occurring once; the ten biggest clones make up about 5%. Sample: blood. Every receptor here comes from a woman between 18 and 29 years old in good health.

CDR3 amino acids: CASSKAGRAAPTGELFF. CDR3 nucleotides: TGTGCCAGCAGCAAAGCGGGCAGGGCGGCGCCCACCGGGGAGCTGTTTTTT. The chain employs TRBV21-1 and TRBJ2-2; TRBD1, the D gene given by the table, was not confirmed from the DNA. TRBV21-1 is marked as a pseudogene. This CDR3 has 17 amino acids.

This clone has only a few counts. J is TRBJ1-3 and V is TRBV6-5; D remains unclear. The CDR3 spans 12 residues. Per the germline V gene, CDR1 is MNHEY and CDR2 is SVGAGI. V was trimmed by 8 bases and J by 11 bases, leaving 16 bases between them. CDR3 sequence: CASEEGETSIYF. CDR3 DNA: TGTGCCAGCGAAGAGGGAGAAACGTCCATATATTTT.

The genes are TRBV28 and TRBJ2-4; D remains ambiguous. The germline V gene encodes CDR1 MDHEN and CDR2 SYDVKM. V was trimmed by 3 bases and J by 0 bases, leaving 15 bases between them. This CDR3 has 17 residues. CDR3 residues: CASSFFGFVGAKNIQYF. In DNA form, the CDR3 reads TGTGCCAGCAGTTTTTTTGGTTTTGTGGGAGCCAAAAACATTCAGTACTTC.

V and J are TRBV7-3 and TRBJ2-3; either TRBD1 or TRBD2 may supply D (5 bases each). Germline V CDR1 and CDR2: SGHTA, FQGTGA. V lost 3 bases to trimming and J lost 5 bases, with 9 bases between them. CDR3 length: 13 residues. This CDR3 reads CASSFYGGDTQYF. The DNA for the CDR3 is TGTGCCAGCAGCTTCTATGGGGGAGATACGCAGTATTTT.

CDR3 DNA sequence: TGTGCCAGCAGCTCGGGCGGGGGGCAGACAGATACGCAGTATTTT. Amino acid sequence: CASSSGGGQTDTQYF. The V and J genes are TRBV11-2 and TRBJ2-3; 8 bases align to TRBD2. Trimming took 4 bases from V and 3 from J; bases not matched to a gene: 6. This CDR3 comprises 15 residues. CDR1 is SGHAT and CDR2 is FQNNGV in the germline V gene.

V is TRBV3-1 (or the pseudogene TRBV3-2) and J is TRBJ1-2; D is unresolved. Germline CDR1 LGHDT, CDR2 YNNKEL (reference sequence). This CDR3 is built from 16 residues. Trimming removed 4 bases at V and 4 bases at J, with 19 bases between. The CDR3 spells CASSRAKGRGAYGYTF. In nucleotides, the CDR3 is TGTGCCAGCAGCCGAGCGAAAGGCCGGGGAGCCTATGGCTACACCTTC.

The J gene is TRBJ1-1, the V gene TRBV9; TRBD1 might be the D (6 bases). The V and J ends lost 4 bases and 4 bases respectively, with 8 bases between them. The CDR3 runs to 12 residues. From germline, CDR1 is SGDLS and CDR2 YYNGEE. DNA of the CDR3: TGTGCCAGCAGCACAGGGCCCACTGAAGCTTTCTTT. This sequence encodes CASSTGPTEAFF.

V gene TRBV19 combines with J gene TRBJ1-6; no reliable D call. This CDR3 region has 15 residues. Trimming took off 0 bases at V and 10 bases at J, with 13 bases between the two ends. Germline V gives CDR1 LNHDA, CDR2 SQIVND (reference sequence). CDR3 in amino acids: CASSIDPGLGSPLHF. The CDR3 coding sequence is TGTGCCAGTAGTATAGATCCTGGCCTTGGATCACCCCTCCACTTT.

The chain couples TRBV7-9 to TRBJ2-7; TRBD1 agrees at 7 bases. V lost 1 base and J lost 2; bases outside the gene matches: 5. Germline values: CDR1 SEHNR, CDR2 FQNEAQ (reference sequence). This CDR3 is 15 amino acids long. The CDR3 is CASSLEGDSPYEQYF. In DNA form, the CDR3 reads TGTGCCAGCAGCTTAGAGGGGGACAGTCCCTACGAGCAGTACTTC.

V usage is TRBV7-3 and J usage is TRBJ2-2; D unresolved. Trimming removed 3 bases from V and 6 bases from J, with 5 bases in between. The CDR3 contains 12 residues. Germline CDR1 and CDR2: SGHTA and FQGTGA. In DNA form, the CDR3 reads TGTGCCAGCAGCTTTCAGGCCGGGGAGCTGTTTTTT. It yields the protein CASSFQAGELFF.

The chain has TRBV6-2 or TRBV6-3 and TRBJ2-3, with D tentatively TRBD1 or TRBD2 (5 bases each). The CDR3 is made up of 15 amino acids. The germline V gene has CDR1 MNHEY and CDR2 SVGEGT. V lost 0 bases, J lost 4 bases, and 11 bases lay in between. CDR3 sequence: CASSYSRQGADTQYF. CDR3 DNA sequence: TGTGCCAGCAGTTACTCGAGGCAGGGAGCAGATACGCAGTATTTT.

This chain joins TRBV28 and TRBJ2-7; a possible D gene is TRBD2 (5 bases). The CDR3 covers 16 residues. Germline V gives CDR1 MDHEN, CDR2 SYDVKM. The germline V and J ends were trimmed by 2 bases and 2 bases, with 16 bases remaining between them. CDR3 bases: TGTGCCAGCAGTTTAAGGGAGTTAGGGTACCCCTACGAGCAGTACTTC. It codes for CASSLRELGYPYEQYF.

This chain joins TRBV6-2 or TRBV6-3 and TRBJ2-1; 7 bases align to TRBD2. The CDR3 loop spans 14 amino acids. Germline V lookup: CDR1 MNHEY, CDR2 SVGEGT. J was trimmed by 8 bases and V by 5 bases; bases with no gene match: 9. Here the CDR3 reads CASSTPGGMDEQFF. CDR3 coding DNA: TGTGCCAGCAGTACCCCCGGGGGGATGGATGAGCAGTTCTTC.

The CDR3 loop is CASSQPRGSNQPQHF. CDR3 nucleotides: TGTGCCAGCTCCCAACCCAGGGGGAGCAATCAGCCCCAGCATTTT. This chain connects TRBV18 to TRBJ1-5; 7 bases fit TRBD1. From germline, CDR1 is KGHSH and CDR2 LQKENI. V shed 6 bases and J 1 base; nucleotides not matched to a gene: 6. This CDR3 has 15 amino acids.